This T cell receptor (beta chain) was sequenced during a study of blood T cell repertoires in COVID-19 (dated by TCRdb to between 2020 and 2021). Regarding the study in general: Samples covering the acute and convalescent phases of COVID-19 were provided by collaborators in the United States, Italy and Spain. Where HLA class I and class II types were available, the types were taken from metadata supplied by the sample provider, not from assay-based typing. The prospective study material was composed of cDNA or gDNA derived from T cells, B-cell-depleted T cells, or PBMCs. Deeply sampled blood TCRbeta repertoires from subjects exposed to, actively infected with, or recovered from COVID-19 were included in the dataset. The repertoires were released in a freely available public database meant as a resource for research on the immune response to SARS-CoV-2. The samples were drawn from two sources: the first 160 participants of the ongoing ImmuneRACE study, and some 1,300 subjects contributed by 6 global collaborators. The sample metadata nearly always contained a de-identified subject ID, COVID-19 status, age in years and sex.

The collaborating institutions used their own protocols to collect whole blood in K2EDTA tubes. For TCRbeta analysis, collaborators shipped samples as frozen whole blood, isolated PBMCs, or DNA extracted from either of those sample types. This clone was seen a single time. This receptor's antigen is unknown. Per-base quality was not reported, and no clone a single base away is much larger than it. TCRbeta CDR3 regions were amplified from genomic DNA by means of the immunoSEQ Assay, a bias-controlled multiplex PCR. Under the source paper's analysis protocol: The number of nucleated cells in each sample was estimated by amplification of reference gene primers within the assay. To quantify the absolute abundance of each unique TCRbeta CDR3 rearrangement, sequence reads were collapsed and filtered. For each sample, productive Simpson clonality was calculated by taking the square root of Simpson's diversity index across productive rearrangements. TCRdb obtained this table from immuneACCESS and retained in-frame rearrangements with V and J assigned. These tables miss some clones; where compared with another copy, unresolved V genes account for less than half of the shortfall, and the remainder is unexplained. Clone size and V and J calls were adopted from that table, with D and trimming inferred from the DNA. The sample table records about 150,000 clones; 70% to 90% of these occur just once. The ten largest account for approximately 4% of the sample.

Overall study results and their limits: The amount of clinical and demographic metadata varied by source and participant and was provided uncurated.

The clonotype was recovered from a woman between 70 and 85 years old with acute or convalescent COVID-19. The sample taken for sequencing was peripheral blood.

The CDR3 has the sequence CASSQERQLTNYGYTF. The nucleotide sequence reads TGCGCCAGCAGCCAAGAAAGACAGTTAACTAACTATGGCTACACCTTC. The V and J genes are TRBV4-3 and TRBJ1-2, and TRBD1 may be the D gene, going by 5 matching bases. From the germline V gene, CDR1 is LGHNA and CDR2 is YSLEER. V sheds 0 bases and J sheds 0 bases, leaving 11 bases between their ends. The CDR3 measures 16 amino acids from cysteine to phenylalanine. Solely the CDR3 DNA is kept, with 48 bases framed from the first base.